In its sample, the clone carrying this TCR beta chain was seen many times. The antigen is not known. These data originate in a study of T cell repertoires in cytomegalovirus infection. Study context: Based on public TCR beta signatures, there were indications of CMV infection and of a matching HLA type.

The CDR3 covers 12 residues. V lost 0 bases, J lost 7 bases, and 7 bases lay in between. The V gene's germline CDR1 is SEHNR and CDR2 FQNEAQ (reference sequence). Findings and caveats of the study: CMV-specific HLA-C-restricted TCR beta clonotypes dominated the ex vivo response.

TCRdb used MiXCR to reprocess the reads, holding one entry per CDR3 protein. The table lists approximately 550,000 distinct CDR3 sequences, 16% of them singletons. The receptor's source is a human donor in good health (CMV status not recorded). Some clones in this sample may be carry-over from other donors' samples. Sequencing was performed on CD8+ T cells from PBMCs. The J gene is TRBJ2-7, the V gene TRBV7-9; D is ambiguous. CDR3 protein: CASSLATREQYF. Written as DNA, the CDR3 is TGTGCCAGCAGCTTAGCGACACGGGAGCAGTACTTC.